These 9 T cell receptor beta chains originate from one sample sequenced in a study of blood T cell repertoires in COVID-19. TCRdb keeps only in-frame clones here, not all; method: immunoSEQ multiplex PCR. The sample shows about 220,000 clones, about 88% of them seen only once. Sequencing used PBMCs or T cells enriched from blood (not recorded which). All receptors come from a woman in her twenties or thirties who had recovered from COVID-19.

The gene calls are TRBV6-6 and TRBJ2-7, with TRBD2 matching over 8 bases. CDR3 length equals 13 residues. Germline V CDR1 and CDR2: MNHNY, SVGAGI (reference sequence). V was clipped by 6 bases and J by 4 bases; unmatched bases: 5. Here the CDR3 DNA reads TGTGCCAGCAGCGGACTAGCATATTACGAGCAGTACTTC. This gives the protein CASSGLAYYEQYF.

This sequence joins TRBV28 and TRBJ1-3; 10 bases line up with TRBD1. Germline CDR1 reads MDHEN; CDR2 reads SYDVKM. Trimming cost V 3 bases and J 4 bases; bases outside gene matches: 3. The CDR3 length is 15 residues. The CDR3 DNA follows: TGTGCCAGCAGTTTCGACAGGGGGCACGGAAACACCATATATTTT. Its translation is CASSFDRGHGNTIYF.

As DNA, the CDR3 is TGTGCCAGCAGTTTGGGCCACACTGAAGCTTTCTTT. This translates into CASSLGHTEAFF. J is TRBJ1-1 and V is TRBV6-2 or TRBV6-3, with D hard to call. CDR3 length: 12 amino acids. V dropped 4 bases and J dropped 3 bases, with 6 bases sitting between them. Germline CDR1 and CDR2: MNHEY and SVGEGT.

V usage is TRBV11-2 and J usage is TRBJ2-7, with D perhaps matching TRBD2 (5 bases). The germline CDR1 and CDR2 sequences are SGHAT and FQNNGV. This CDR3 region has 14 residues. V shed 5 bases and J shed 2 bases, with 13 bases lying between them. The CDR3 sequence is CASSTSSGAYEQYF. The CDR3 DNA reads TGTGCCAGCAGCACTTCATCCGGGGCCTACGAGCAGTACTTC.

Written as DNA, the CDR3 is TGTGCCAGCAGTTCTTCCGCGCCAGATACGCAGTATTTT. Translation gives CASSSSAPDTQYF. This chain links TRBV27 with TRBJ2-3; D remains unclear. Trimming left V 4 bases short and J 4 bases short, with 9 bases between. This CDR3 spans 13 amino acids. Germline loops: CDR1 MNHEY, CDR2 SMNVEV (reference sequence).

The chain is built from TRBV29-1 and TRBJ2-5, with D possibly being TRBD1 (6 bases). V shed 2 bases and J shed 2 bases, with 12 bases lying between them. The CDR3 runs to 14 residues. The germline V gene has CDR1 SQVTM and CDR2 ANQGSEA. CDR3 sequence reads: CSVEISGQQETQYF. In DNA, the CDR3 is TGCAGCGTTGAAATCTCCGGACAGCAAGAGACCCAGTACTTC.

In this sample, this clone turned up a few times. The identical CDR3 is also encoded by other nucleotide sequences in the sample. The chain employs TRBV4-1 and TRBJ1-1; TRBD1 matches 8 bases. There are 15 residues in the CDR3. Trimming at V came to 1 base and at J to 1 base, leaving 2 bases not matched to a gene. Germline V lookup: CDR1 MGHRA, CDR2 YSYEKL. The CDR3 here is CASSQVDRENTEAFF. The CDR3 DNA follows: TGCGCCAGCAGCCAAGTGGACAGGGAGAACACTGAAGCTTTCTTT.

V and J are TRBV5-1 and TRBJ2-7; D gene uncertain. The germline V gene encodes CDR1 SGHRS and CDR2 YFSETQ. Trimming cost V 2 bases and J 3 bases, with 9 bases left between them. The CDR3 length is 13 residues. The chain's CDR3 is CASSFTVGYEQYF. In DNA, the CDR3 is TGCGCCAGCAGCTTCACAGTTGGCTACGAGCAGTACTTC.

The chain employs TRBV19 and TRBJ2-2, with 7 positions matching TRBD1. The V segment lost 1 base and the J segment 2 bases; nucleotides outside the gene matches: 7. Per the germline V gene, CDR1 is LNHDA and CDR2 is SQIVND (reference sequence). This CDR3 region has 17 residues. The CDR3 DNA reads as TGTGCCAGTAGTATAGCCTGGGACAGTTTAAACACCGGGGAGCTGTTTTTT. This translates into CASSIAWDSLNTGELFF.